The clone carrying this T cell receptor (beta chain) was detected many times. Distinct nucleotide sequences in the sample also encode this CDR3. The data are from a study of shared clonotypes between healthy human individuals. Trimming at V came to 4 bases and at J to 2 bases, leaving 1 base not matched to a gene. Germline lookup yields CDR1 MDHEN and CDR2 SYDVKM. The CDR3 is 13 amino acids. TCRdb keeps only in-frame clones here, not all; method: immunoSEQ multiplex PCR. In the table there are some 900,000 clones, approximately 80% of which are singletons. The chain is built from TRBV28 and TRBJ1-2, with 7 nucleotides matching TRBD1. The sample consisted of memory CD4+ T cells sorted from blood. Documented subset: CD45RA-negative fraction. This clonotype was sampled from a man aged 18 to 30 in good health. This CDR3 reads CASSSTGNYGYTF. The CDR3 coding sequence is TGTGCCAGCAGTTCGACAGGGAACTATGGCTACACCTTC.